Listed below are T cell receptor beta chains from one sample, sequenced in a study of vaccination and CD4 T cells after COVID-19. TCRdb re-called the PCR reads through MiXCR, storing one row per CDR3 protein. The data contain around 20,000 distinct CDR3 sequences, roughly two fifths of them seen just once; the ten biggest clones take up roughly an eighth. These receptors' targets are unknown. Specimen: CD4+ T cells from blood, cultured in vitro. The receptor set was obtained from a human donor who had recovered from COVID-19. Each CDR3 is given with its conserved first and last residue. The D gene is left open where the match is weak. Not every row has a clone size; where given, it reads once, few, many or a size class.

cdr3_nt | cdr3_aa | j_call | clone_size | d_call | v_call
TGCGCCAGCAGCCAAGCTCTGGACGGACTCTACGAGCAGTACTTC | CASSQALDGLYEQYF | TRBJ2-7 | - | - | TRBV4-3
TGTGCCAGCAGCCCCAGACGAGGGGCGCGGACTGAAGCTTTCTTT | CASSPRRGARTEAFF | TRBJ1-1 | - | - | TRBV6-1
TGTGCCAGCAGTGAAGCGGCCAGGAATAATTCACCCCTCCACTTT | CASSEAARNNSPLHF | TRBJ1-6 | - | - | TRBV2
TGTGCCAGCACCCAGCGGGAGAACACCGGGGAGCTGTTTTTT | CASTQRENTGELFF | TRBJ2-2 | - | TRBD2 | TRBV18
TGTGCCAGCACCTTAGGGCTAGCGGGGGGAGCAGATACGCAGTATTTT | CASTLGLAGGADTQYF | TRBJ2-3 | - | TRBD2 | TRBV28
TGTGCCAGCAGTGAAGGACAGGTCTGGTCTGGGGAGACCCAGTACTTC | CASSEGQVWSGETQYF | TRBJ2-5 | - | - | TRBV6-1
TGTGCCAGCCTTGTATCTCGGGGAATTTCACCCCTCCACTTT | CASLVSRGISPLHF | TRBJ1-6 | - | - | TRBV28
TGTGCCAGCAGCTTAAGACGGGGACCCTATAGCAATCAGCCCCAGCATTTT | CASSLRRGPYSNQPQHF | TRBJ1-5 | few | - | TRBV7-8
TGCAGTGCGCGGACAGGGAGCTCTGGAAACACCATATATTTT | CSARTGSSGNTIYF | TRBJ1-3 | - | TRBD1 | TRBV20-1
TGTGCCAGCAGCTCCGGGGCCCGGGTCGGCACTGAAGCTTTCTTT | CASSSGARVGTEAFF | TRBJ1-1 | - | - | TRBV5-4
TGTGCCAGCAGTCCACGGGGACTAGCTAGGACAGATACGCAGTATTTT | CASSPRGLARTDTQYF | TRBJ2-3 | - | TRBD2 | TRBV7-9
TGCGCCAGCAGCCAAGATGCTAGCCCTAGCCCCTACGAGCAGTACTTC | CASSQDASPSPYEQYF | TRBJ2-7 | - | - | TRBV4-3
TGCGCCAGCAGCCAATTACTCCAGATAAATAATTCACCCCTCCACTTT | CASSQLLQINNSPLHF | TRBJ1-6 | - | - | TRBV4-3
TGTGCCAGCAGTTACTCGGGACAGCAGACCTACGAGCAGTACTTC | CASSYSGQQTYEQYF | TRBJ2-7 | - | TRBD1 | TRBV6-5
TGTGCCAGCAACCAGATAGCGGGTACGTCCTACAATGAGCAGTTCTTC | CASNQIAGTSYNEQFF | TRBJ2-1 | - | TRBD2 | TRBV28
TGCGCCAGCAGTGAGTCAAGGGGTCAAAACGGGGAGCTGTTTTTT | CASSESRGQNGELFF | TRBJ2-2 | - | - | TRBV10-1
TGTGCCAGCAGTGATGAAGGACAGGGACAAGAGACCCAGTACTTC | CASSDEGQGQETQYF | TRBJ2-5 | few | TRBD1 | TRBV25-1
TGTGCCAGCAGTTACTCGATTAGCACTCCGACTAGCGGGAGAAGGGGTGATGAGCAGTTCTTC | CASSYSISTPTSGRRGDEQFF | TRBJ2-1 | - | TRBD2 | TRBV6-2/TRBV6-3
TGCGCCAGCAGTGATCCGACTAGCGGGGGGACCCAGTACTTC | CASSDPTSGGTQYF | TRBJ2-5 | few | TRBD2 | TRBV10-1
TGCAGTGCCAGCTACAGGGGAGATACGCAGTATTTT | CSASYRGDTQYF | TRBJ2-3 | few | TRBD1 | TRBV20-1
TGTGCCAGCAGCTTAACACGAGGCGGGGGATCCGGGGAGACCCAGTACTTC | CASSLTRGGGSGETQYF | TRBJ2-5 | - | TRBD2 | TRBV5-4
TGTGCCAGCAGCTTTGGACTAGCGGGAGGTGGAGAGACCCAGTACTTC | CASSFGLAGGGETQYF | TRBJ2-5 | few | TRBD2 | TRBV7-9
TGTGCCATCAGGGGTAGACTAGCGGGAGGTGATACGCAGTATTTT | CAIRGRLAGGDTQYF | TRBJ2-3 | - | TRBD2 | TRBV10-3
TGTGCCAGCAGCTTACGGGACAGGGACTATAATTCACCCCTCCACTTT | CASSLRDRDYNSPLHF | TRBJ1-6 | few | TRBD1 | TRBV7-8
TGTGCCAGCAGCTTAGGAGAGGGCAATGAGCAGTTCTTC | CASSLGEGNEQFF | TRBJ2-1 | - | - | TRBV7-9
TGTGCCAGCAGCCTGATTCCGACAGGGCCCAACGAGCAGTACTTC | CASSLIPTGPNEQYF | TRBJ2-7 | - | TRBD1 | TRBV2
TGTGCCAGCAGTTTAAATCTGAACACTGAAGCTTTCTTT | CASSLNLNTEAFF | TRBJ1-1 | - | - | TRBV12-3/TRBV12-4
TGTGCCAGCAGTCCCAGGGACTCTGGAAACACCATATATTTT | CASSPRDSGNTIYF | TRBJ1-3 | few | - | TRBV6-1
TGTGCCAGTAGTCCAGGACAGGGAACGGGGGACGAAAAACTGTTTTTT | CASSPGQGTGDEKLFF | TRBJ1-4 | - | TRBD1 | TRBV19